One and the same sample provided the 16 T cell receptor beta chains below, sequenced in a study of cytomegalovirus exposure and HLA in healthy donors. TCRdb's table, derived via immunoSEQ multiplex PCR, lists solely in-frame clones and lacks some. The table records about 180,000 clones, 85% of them present only once. The sample consisted of PBMCs. Source of these receptors: a man younger than 30 in good health and CMV-seropositive.

The CDR3 here is CASSRYVNTEAFF. The DNA for the CDR3 is TGTGCCAGCAGCCGCTACGTGAACACTGAAGCTTTCTTT. V is TRBV7-9 and J is TRBJ1-1; D gene uncertain. Between the trimmed V and J ends, which lost 5 bases and 0 bases, there was a span of 7 bases. Per germline, CDR1 SEHNR and CDR2 FQNEAQ (reference sequence). CDR3 size: 13 residues. The entire variable domain, with the rest obtained from reference TRBV7-9 and TRBJ1-1, is as follows: DTGVSQNPRHKITKRGQNVTFRCDPISEHNRLYWYRQTLGQGPEFLTYFQNEAQLEKSRLLSDRFSAERPKGSFSTLEIQRTEQGDSAMYLCASSRYVNTEAFFGQGTRLTVV.

The gene calls are TRBV5-1 and TRBJ1-3, with D possibly TRBD1 on 5 matching bases. CDR1 SGHRS and CDR2 YFSETQ come from the germline V gene. V was pared by 0 bases and J by 0 bases, with 13 bases between. The CDR3 covers 17 residues. The CDR3 nucleotides read TGCGCCAGCAGCTTGGCCTCCGACAGTCCCTCTGGAAACACCATATATTTT. Residues: CASSLASDSPSGNTIYF.

This chain links TRBV25-1 with TRBJ1-6; the D is unclear. Germline V gene data show CDR1 as MGHDK and CDR2 as SYGVNS. V shed 6 bases and J shed 2 bases, with 8 bases lying between them. The CDR3 covers 14 residues. The CDR3 spells CASRGGTYNSPLHF. The CDR3 DNA reads TGTGCCAGCAGGGGAGGGACCTATAATTCACCCCTCCACTTT.

This clone has a single count. This chain connects TRBV5-1 to TRBJ1-2; TRBD1 agrees at 7 bases. V dropped 5 bases and J dropped 7; count of bases not matched to a gene: 11. This CDR3 has 14 residues. Germline CDR1 and CDR2: SGHRS and YFSETQ. CDR3 nucleotides: TGCGCCAGCAGACGAGACAGGGAAAATACTGGCTACACCTTC. It specifies CASRRDRENTGYTF.

The chain carries TRBV4-1 and TRBJ2-7; 11 bases line up with TRBD1. Trimming cost V 4 bases and J 0 bases; bases outside gene matches: 5. The germline V gene encodes CDR1 MGHRA and CDR2 YSYEKL. CDR3 length: 16 residues. Here the CDR3 reads CASSPQDRGLSYEQYF. DNA of the CDR3: TGCGCCAGCAGCCCTCAGGACAGGGGGCTCTCCTACGAGCAGTACTTC.

The chain combines TRBV7-2 with TRBJ2-7, with 11 bases lining up with TRBD2. The CDR3 is 14 amino acids. Germline-derived CDR1 and CDR2 are SGHTA and FQGNSA. V shed 5 bases and J 2 bases; nucleotides not matched to a gene: 2. The CDR3 DNA reads as TGTGCCAGCAGCATTAGCGGGGGGGCCTACGAGCAGTACTTC. It codes for CASSISGGAYEQYF. Full variable domain (missing parts from reference TRBV7-2 and TRBJ2-7): GAGVSQSPSNKVTEKGKDVELRCDPISGHTALYWYRQSLGQGLEFLIYFQGNSAPDKSGLPSDRFSAERTGGSVSTLTIQRTQQEDSAVYLCASSISGGAYEQYFGPGTRLTVT.

This chain links TRBV5-1 with TRBJ2-7; 7 bases are a match to TRBD1. CDR1 and CDR2 (germline): SGHRS, YFSETQ. The CDR3 consists of 14 residues. After removal of 2 bases from V and 0 bases from J, the junction contained 2 bases not matched to a gene. The CDR3 here is CASSLQGYSYEQYF. CDR3 bases: TGCGCCAGCAGCTTACAGGGGTACTCCTACGAGCAGTACTTC.

A single count supports this clone. The chain links TRBV5-4 to TRBJ2-3; TRBD2 is a possible D gene (5 bases). The CDR3 length is 13 residues. CDR1 is SGHNT, CDR2 YYREEE, per germline (reference sequence). V lost 0 bases and J 12 bases, leaving 14 bases between the germline ends. DNA of the CDR3: TGTGCCAGCAGCTTGGAAGGGAGCACGACACAGTATTTT. Translating gives CASSLEGSTTQYF.

The V and J genes are TRBV11-3 and TRBJ2-1, with 7 bases that match TRBD2. Germline CDR1 reads SGHNT; CDR2 reads YENEEA. V shed 2 bases, J shed 3 bases, and the junction held 1 base outside the gene matches. The CDR3 has 14 amino acids. The DNA for the CDR3 is TGTGCCAGCAGCTTAACGGGGGGCTACAATGAGCAGTTCTTC. Its translation: CASSLTGGYNEQFF.

This clone showed up just once. The rearrangement uses TRBV6-5 and TRBJ2-7; TRBD2 matches at 7 bases. V dropped 7 bases and J dropped 4; count of bases not matched to a gene: 10. This CDR3 region has 14 residues. CDR1 MNHEY and CDR2 SVGAGI come from the germline V gene. CDR3 coding DNA: TGTGCCAGCACTGGTCTGGGACTACTTTACGAGCAGTACTTC. Its protein is CASTGLGLLYEQYF.

Written as DNA, the CDR3 is TGCGCCAGCAGTTGGACAGGGGGCGTGGAGACCCAGTACTTC. Its translation is CASSWTGGVETQYF. The chain employs TRBV5-1 and TRBJ2-5; 11 bases line up with TRBD1. Germline CDR1 SGHRS, CDR2 YFSETQ. After removal of 5 bases from V and 5 bases from J, the junction contained 5 bases not matched to a gene. The CDR3 covers 14 residues.

The chain joins TRBV6-1 to TRBJ1-5; D remains ambiguous. V gave up 1 base and J gave up 0 bases, with 7 bases separating them. This CDR3 has 15 amino acids. The germline gives CDR1 MNHNS, CDR2 SASEGT. The CDR3 region has the DNA TGTGCCAGCAGTGAAGTTGGAGCTAGCAATCAGCCCCAGCATTTT. Amino acid sequence: CASSEVGASNQPQHF.

The genes are TRBV5-1 and TRBJ1-3; 12 bases are shared with TRBD1. Germline CDR1 and CDR2: SGHRS and YFSETQ. The CDR3 is 18 amino acids. With V trimmed by 4 bases and J by 2 bases, 10 bases remained unmatched. The CDR3 is CASSPRDRGLSAGNTIYF. The CDR3 DNA follows: TGCGCCAGCAGCCCCCGGGACAGGGGGCTCTCAGCTGGAAACACCATATATTTT.

The V gene is TRBV7-9, the J gene TRBJ2-2, with 7 bases matching TRBD1. Germline trimming cut 5 bases from V and 4 bases from J; bases unmatched to any gene: 10. The length of the CDR3 is 16 residues. Germline values: CDR1 SEHNR, CDR2 FQNEAQ (reference sequence). The CDR3 bases are TGTGCCAGCAGCACTCGACAGGGTTCGGTCACCGGGGAGCTGTTTTTT. This sequence encodes CASSTRQGSVTGELFF. The whole variable domain, remainder taken from reference TRBV7-9 and TRBJ2-2, is DTGVSQNPRHKITKRGQNVTFRCDPISEHNRLYWYRQTLGQGPEFLTYFQNEAQLEKSRLLSDRFSAERPKGSFSTLEIQRTEQGDSAMYLCASSTRQGSVTGELFFGEGSRLTVL.

The rearrangement uses TRBV27 and TRBJ2-1, with D tentatively TRBD1 (6 bases). In germline, CDR1 is MNHEY, CDR2 SMNVEV (reference sequence). The CDR3 spans 12 residues. Trimming pared 5 bases from V and 9 bases from J, leaving 11 bases between. The CDR3 nucleotides are TGTGCCAGCAGTGTCCCCAGGGGTGAGCAGTTCTTC. Protein product: CASSVPRGEQFF.

The rearrangement uses TRBV10-3 and TRBJ2-3, with D possibly matching TRBD1 (5 bases). The germline V gene encodes CDR1 ENHRY and CDR2 SYGVKD. The CDR3 is 14 residues long. V dropped 2 bases and J dropped 2 bases, with 8 bases sitting between them. The CDR3 coding sequence is TGTGCCATCAGTGAGGACAGCTTCACAGATACGCAGTATTTT. Encoded protein: CAISEDSFTDTQYF.